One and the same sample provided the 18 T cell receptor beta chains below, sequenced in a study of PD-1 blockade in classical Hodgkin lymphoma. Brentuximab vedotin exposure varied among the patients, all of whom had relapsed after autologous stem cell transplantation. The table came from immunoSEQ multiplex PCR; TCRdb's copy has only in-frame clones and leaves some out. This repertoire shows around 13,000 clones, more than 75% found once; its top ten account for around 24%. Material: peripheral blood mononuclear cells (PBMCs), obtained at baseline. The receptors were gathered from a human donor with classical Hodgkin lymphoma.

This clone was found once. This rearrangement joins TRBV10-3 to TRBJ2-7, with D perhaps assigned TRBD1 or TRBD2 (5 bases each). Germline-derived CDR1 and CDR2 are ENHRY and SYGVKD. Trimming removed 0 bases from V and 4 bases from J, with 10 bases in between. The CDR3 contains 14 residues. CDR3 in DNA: TGTGCCATCAGTGAGTCGGGACCGATGTACGAGCAGTACTTC. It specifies CAISESGPMYEQYF.

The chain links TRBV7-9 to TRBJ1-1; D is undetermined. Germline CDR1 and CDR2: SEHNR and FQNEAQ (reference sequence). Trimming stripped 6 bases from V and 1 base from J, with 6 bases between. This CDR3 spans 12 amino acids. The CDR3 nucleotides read TGTGCCAGCAGTTCGCGGAACACTGAAGCTTTCTTT. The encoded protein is CASSSRNTEAFF.

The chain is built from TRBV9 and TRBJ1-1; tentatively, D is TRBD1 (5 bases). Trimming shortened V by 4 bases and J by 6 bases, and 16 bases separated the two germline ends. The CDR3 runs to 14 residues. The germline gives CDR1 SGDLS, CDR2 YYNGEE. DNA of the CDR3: TGTGCCAGCAGCCCCTTGGGGGAGGGCCCTGAAGCTTTCTTT. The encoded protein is CASSPLGEGPEAFF.

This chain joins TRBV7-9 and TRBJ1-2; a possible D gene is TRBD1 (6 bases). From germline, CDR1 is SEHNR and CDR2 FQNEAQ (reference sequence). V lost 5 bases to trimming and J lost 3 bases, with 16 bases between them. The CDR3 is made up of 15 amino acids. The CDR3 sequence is CASSQGRGAHYGYTF. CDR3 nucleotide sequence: TGTGCCAGCAGCCAGGGGAGGGGGGCCCACTATGGCTACACCTTC.

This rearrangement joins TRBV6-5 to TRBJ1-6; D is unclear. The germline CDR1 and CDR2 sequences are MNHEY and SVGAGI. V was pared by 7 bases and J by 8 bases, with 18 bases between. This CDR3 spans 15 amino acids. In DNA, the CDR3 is TGTGCCAGCACCGAAGTTTCCCCTTTATATTCACCCCTCCACTTT. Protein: CASTEVSPLYSPLHF.

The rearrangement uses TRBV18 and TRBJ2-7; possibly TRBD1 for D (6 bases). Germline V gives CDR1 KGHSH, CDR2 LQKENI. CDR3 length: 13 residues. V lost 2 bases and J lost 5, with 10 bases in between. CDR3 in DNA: TGTGCCAGCTCACCAACAGGGAAGAACGAGCAGTACTTC. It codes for CASSPTGKNEQYF.

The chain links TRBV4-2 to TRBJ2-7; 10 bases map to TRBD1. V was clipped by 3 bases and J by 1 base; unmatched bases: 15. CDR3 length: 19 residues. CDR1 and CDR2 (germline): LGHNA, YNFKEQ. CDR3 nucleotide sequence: TGTGCCAGCAGCCAGGCTGCCGGTCCACGGGACAGGGGATCCTACGAGCAGTACTTC. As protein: CASSQAAGPRDRGSYEQYF.

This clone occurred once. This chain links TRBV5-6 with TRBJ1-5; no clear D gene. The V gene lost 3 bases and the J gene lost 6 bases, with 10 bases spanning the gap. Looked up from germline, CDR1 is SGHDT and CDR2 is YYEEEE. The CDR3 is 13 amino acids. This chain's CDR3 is CASSSYLGQPQHF. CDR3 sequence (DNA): TGTGCCAGCAGCTCCTATCTTGGTCAGCCCCAGCATTTT.

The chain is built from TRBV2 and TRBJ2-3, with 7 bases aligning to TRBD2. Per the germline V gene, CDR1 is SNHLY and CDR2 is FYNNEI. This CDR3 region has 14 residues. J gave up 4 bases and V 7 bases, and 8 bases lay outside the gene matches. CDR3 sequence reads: CASMGGVIADTQYF. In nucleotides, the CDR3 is TGTGCCAGCATGGGGGGGGTTATCGCAGATACGCAGTATTTT.

CDR3 bases: TGTGCCAGCAGTTTCCCCCAGGGAGCTAACTATGGCTACACCTTC. The encoded protein is CASSFPQGANYGYTF. The genes are TRBV28 and TRBJ1-2; D might be TRBD1 (5 bases). The CDR3 spans 15 residues. The germline V and J ends were trimmed by 3 bases and 0 bases, with 11 bases remaining between them. Germline CDR1 is MDHEN and CDR2 is SYDVKM.

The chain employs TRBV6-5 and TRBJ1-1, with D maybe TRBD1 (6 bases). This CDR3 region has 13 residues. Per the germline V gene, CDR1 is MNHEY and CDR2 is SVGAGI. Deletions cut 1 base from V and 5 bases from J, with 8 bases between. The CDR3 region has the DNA TGTGCCAGCAGTTACTACGGACAGACTGAAGCTTTCTTT. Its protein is CASSYYGQTEAFF.

CDR3 region: CASSLAGGYEQYF. In DNA form, the CDR3 reads TGTGCCAGCAGCTTAGCGGGGGGTTACGAGCAGTACTTC. The J gene is TRBJ2-7, the V gene TRBV7-8; D possibly corresponds to TRBD2 (6 bases). Germline assignment: CDR1 SGHVS and CDR2 FQNEAQ. CDR3 length: 13 amino acids. The V end lost 0 bases, the J end lost 4 bases, and 7 bases lay between the germline ends.

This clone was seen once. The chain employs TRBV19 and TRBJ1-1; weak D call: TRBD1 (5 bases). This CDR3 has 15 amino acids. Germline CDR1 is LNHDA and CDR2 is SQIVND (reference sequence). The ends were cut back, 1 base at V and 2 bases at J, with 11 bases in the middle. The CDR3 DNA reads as TGTGCCAGTAGTATAGGGGCAGGGCATAACACTGAAGCTTTCTTT. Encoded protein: CASSIGAGHNTEAFF. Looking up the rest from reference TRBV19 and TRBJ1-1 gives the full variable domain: DGGITQSPKYLFRKEGQNVTLSCEQNLNHDAMYWYRQDPGQGLRLIYYSQIVNDFQKGDIAEGYSVSREKKESFPLTVTSAQKNPTAFYLCASSIGAGHNTEAFFGQGTRLTVV.

CDR3 region: CASSNPGRGYNEQFF. CDR3 nucleotide sequence: TGTGCCAGCAGCAACCCCGGGCGTGGCTACAATGAGCAGTTCTTC. The rearrangement links TRBV7-3 to TRBJ2-1; D is unresolved. Between the trimmed V and J ends, which lost 5 bases and 3 bases, there was a span of 14 bases. CDR1 is SGHTA, CDR2 FQGTGA, per germline. The CDR3 spans 15 residues.

The CDR3 DNA reads as TGTGCCAGCAGCTTAAAAGGGTCGCACACTGAAGCTTTCTTT. Its translation: CASSLKGSHTEAFF. J is TRBJ1-1 and V is TRBV13; D not resolved. Germline CDR1 and CDR2: PRHDT and FYEKMQ (reference sequence). The V and J ends lost 2 bases and 3 bases respectively, with 10 bases between them. The CDR3 spans 14 residues.

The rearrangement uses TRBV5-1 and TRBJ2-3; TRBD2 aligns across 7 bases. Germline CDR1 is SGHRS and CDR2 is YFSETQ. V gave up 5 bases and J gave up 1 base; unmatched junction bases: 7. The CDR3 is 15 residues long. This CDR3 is CASRVSGERTDTQYF. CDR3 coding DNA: TGCGCCAGCAGAGTAAGCGGGGAACGCACAGATACGCAGTATTTT.

CDR3 in amino acids: CASSWTGAISGANVLTF. The CDR3 coding sequence is TGCGCCAGCAGCTGGACAGGGGCCATCTCTGGGGCCAACGTCCTGACTTTC. The chain carries TRBV5-1 and TRBJ2-6; the match to TRBD1 covers 9 bases. V lost 3 bases, J lost 0 bases, and 4 bases stayed unmatched. CDR1 is SGHRS and CDR2 is YFSETQ in the germline V gene. The CDR3 has 17 residues.

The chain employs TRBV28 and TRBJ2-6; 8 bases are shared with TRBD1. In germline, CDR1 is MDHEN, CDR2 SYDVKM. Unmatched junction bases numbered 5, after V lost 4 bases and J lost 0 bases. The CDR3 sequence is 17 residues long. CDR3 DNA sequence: TGTGCCAGCAGTTCGGGGACAGGTCTCTCTGGGGCCAACGTCCTGACTTTC. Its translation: CASSSGTGLSGANVLTF.